Below, one TCR beta chain is given with its context. The sample has other DNA sequences that encode this CDR3 too. In the authors' methods: Estimation of nucleated cell counts was performed using reference gene primer amplification. Produced via immunoSEQ multiplex PCR; TCRdb's table is partial and in-frame only. Clonal size and the V and J genes are those of that table, whereas D and trimming came from the DNA. The sample carries about 180,000 clones, approximately 82% recorded once. This CDR3 is 14 amino acids long. The V gene lost 0 bases and the J gene lost 10 bases, with 11 bases spanning the gap. Germline V gene sequence: CDR1 SGHRS, CDR2 YFSETQ. Recovered status in Cohort 3 required two negative PCRs, clearance, or symptom resolution. The sample originates from a study of blood T cell repertoires in COVID-19. Whole-study context: Samples representing acute and convalescent COVID-19 were sourced from the United States, Italy and Spain. T cells, B-cell-depleted T cells, or PBMCs supplied cDNA or gDNA.

The TCR comes from a woman between 45 and 65 years old who had recovered from COVID-19. V usage is TRBV5-1 and J usage is TRBJ1-6, with D maybe TRBD1 (6 bases). Sequencing was done on a sample of PBMCs or T cells enriched from blood (not recorded which). CDR3: CASSLGQDSSPLHF. CDR3 nucleotide sequence: TGCGCCAGCAGCTTGGGTCAGGACAGCTCACCCCTCCACTTT.